This passage covers 9 T cell receptor beta chains from one sample sequenced in a study of human thymus T cells. Sequencing was performed with immunoSEQ multiplex PCR; in TCRdb, only in-frame clones are kept and a portion is missing. The table shows under 95,000 clones, with roughly 95% occurring only once. From resections taken during corrective heart surgery, the thymus tissue was obtained. Sequenced input: thymus tissue. These receptors all stem from a girl in the first two years of life with a congenital heart defect but otherwise immunologically healthy.

The chain combines TRBV14 with TRBJ2-1; TRBD1 agrees at 9 bases. From germline, CDR1 is SGHDN and CDR2 FVKESK. After removal of 0 bases from V and 4 bases from J, the junction contained 4 bases not matched to a gene. This CDR3 is 16 amino acids long. The CDR3 is CASSQDGDRAYNEQFF. The CDR3 nucleotides read TGTGCCAGCAGCCAAGATGGGGACAGGGCTTACAATGAGCAGTTCTTC.

The gene calls are TRBV19 and TRBJ2-7; TRBD2 matches 8 bases. This CDR3 region has 16 residues. Trimming at V came to 4 bases and at J to 2 bases, leaving 10 bases not matched to a gene. The V gene's germline CDR1 is LNHDA and CDR2 SQIVND (reference sequence). CDR3 bases: TGTGCCAGTAGTACCAGACTAGCGCGAGTGACCTACGAGCAGTACTTC. Translation: CASSTRLARVTYEQYF.

V is TRBV10-3 and J is TRBJ1-4; TRBD1 might be the D (6 bases). The CDR3 spans 13 residues. Germline CDR1 and CDR2: ENHRY and SYGVKD. V lost 6 bases and J lost 8, with 13 bases in between. CDR3 coding DNA: TGTGCCATCAGAAGGGACACCTTAGAAAAACTGTTTTTT. Residues: CAIRRDTLEKLFF.

The rearrangement uses TRBV21-1 and TRBJ2-1. TRBV21-1 has pseudogene status. This CDR3 is built from 15 residues. The CDR3 protein is CASNVGRGFRDEQFF. CDR3 coding DNA: TGTGCCAGCAACGTAGGGCGAGGTTTTAGGGATGAGCAGTTCTTC.

This clone was found once. The chain is built from TRBV10-3 and TRBJ1-2; the match to TRBD1 covers 9 bases. Trimming took 11 bases from V and 8 from J; bases not matched to a gene: 6. Per the germline V gene, CDR1 is ENHRY and CDR2 is SYGVKD. The CDR3 extends over 11 amino acids. The CDR3 reads CAARDREGYTF. The CDR3 bases are TGTGCCGCCCGGGACAGGGAAGGCTACACCTTC.

The rearrangement joins TRBV7-9 to TRBJ2-7; 7 bases line up with TRBD2. Germline assignment: CDR1 SEHNR and CDR2 FQNEAQ (reference sequence). J gave up 6 bases and V 5 bases, and 10 bases lay outside the gene matches. The CDR3 extends over 14 amino acids. CDR3 loop: CASSGGGHLAEQYF. The DNA of the CDR3 is TGTGCCAGCAGCGGCGGGGGTCATCTGGCCGAGCAGTACTTC.

This rearrangement joins TRBV7-9 to TRBJ2-2; 9 nucleotides match TRBD2. The length of the CDR3 is 15 residues. Looked up from germline, CDR1 is SEHNR and CDR2 is FQNEAQ (reference sequence). J gave up 2 bases and V 4 bases, and 2 bases lay outside the gene matches. This chain's CDR3 is CASSSGTSNTGELFF. The CDR3 DNA follows: TGTGCCAGCAGCTCAGGGACTAGCAACACCGGGGAGCTGTTTTTT.

The chain carries TRBV18 and TRBJ2-1; 8 nucleotides agree with TRBD1. The CDR3 sequence is 20 residues long. Germline CDR1 KGHSH, CDR2 LQKENI. The J segment lost 0 bases and the V segment lost 3 bases, leaving 16 bases of the junction unmatched. CDR3 sequence (DNA): TGTGCCAGCTCACCCCCGGACAGGGTAAAGGGTAAGAGCTCCTACAATGAGCAGTTCTTC. Translated, it gives CASSPPDRVKGKSSYNEQFF.

The rearrangement uses TRBV19 and TRBJ2-1; 7 bases agree with TRBD2. From germline, CDR1 is LNHDA and CDR2 SQIVND (reference sequence). Losses at the gene ends were 1 base for V and 2 bases for J; bases not matched to a gene: 5. The CDR3 has 16 amino acids. The CDR3 reads CASSIVWRETYNEQFF. CDR3 nucleotide sequence: TGTGCCAGTAGTATAGTTTGGCGGGAGACCTACAATGAGCAGTTCTTC.